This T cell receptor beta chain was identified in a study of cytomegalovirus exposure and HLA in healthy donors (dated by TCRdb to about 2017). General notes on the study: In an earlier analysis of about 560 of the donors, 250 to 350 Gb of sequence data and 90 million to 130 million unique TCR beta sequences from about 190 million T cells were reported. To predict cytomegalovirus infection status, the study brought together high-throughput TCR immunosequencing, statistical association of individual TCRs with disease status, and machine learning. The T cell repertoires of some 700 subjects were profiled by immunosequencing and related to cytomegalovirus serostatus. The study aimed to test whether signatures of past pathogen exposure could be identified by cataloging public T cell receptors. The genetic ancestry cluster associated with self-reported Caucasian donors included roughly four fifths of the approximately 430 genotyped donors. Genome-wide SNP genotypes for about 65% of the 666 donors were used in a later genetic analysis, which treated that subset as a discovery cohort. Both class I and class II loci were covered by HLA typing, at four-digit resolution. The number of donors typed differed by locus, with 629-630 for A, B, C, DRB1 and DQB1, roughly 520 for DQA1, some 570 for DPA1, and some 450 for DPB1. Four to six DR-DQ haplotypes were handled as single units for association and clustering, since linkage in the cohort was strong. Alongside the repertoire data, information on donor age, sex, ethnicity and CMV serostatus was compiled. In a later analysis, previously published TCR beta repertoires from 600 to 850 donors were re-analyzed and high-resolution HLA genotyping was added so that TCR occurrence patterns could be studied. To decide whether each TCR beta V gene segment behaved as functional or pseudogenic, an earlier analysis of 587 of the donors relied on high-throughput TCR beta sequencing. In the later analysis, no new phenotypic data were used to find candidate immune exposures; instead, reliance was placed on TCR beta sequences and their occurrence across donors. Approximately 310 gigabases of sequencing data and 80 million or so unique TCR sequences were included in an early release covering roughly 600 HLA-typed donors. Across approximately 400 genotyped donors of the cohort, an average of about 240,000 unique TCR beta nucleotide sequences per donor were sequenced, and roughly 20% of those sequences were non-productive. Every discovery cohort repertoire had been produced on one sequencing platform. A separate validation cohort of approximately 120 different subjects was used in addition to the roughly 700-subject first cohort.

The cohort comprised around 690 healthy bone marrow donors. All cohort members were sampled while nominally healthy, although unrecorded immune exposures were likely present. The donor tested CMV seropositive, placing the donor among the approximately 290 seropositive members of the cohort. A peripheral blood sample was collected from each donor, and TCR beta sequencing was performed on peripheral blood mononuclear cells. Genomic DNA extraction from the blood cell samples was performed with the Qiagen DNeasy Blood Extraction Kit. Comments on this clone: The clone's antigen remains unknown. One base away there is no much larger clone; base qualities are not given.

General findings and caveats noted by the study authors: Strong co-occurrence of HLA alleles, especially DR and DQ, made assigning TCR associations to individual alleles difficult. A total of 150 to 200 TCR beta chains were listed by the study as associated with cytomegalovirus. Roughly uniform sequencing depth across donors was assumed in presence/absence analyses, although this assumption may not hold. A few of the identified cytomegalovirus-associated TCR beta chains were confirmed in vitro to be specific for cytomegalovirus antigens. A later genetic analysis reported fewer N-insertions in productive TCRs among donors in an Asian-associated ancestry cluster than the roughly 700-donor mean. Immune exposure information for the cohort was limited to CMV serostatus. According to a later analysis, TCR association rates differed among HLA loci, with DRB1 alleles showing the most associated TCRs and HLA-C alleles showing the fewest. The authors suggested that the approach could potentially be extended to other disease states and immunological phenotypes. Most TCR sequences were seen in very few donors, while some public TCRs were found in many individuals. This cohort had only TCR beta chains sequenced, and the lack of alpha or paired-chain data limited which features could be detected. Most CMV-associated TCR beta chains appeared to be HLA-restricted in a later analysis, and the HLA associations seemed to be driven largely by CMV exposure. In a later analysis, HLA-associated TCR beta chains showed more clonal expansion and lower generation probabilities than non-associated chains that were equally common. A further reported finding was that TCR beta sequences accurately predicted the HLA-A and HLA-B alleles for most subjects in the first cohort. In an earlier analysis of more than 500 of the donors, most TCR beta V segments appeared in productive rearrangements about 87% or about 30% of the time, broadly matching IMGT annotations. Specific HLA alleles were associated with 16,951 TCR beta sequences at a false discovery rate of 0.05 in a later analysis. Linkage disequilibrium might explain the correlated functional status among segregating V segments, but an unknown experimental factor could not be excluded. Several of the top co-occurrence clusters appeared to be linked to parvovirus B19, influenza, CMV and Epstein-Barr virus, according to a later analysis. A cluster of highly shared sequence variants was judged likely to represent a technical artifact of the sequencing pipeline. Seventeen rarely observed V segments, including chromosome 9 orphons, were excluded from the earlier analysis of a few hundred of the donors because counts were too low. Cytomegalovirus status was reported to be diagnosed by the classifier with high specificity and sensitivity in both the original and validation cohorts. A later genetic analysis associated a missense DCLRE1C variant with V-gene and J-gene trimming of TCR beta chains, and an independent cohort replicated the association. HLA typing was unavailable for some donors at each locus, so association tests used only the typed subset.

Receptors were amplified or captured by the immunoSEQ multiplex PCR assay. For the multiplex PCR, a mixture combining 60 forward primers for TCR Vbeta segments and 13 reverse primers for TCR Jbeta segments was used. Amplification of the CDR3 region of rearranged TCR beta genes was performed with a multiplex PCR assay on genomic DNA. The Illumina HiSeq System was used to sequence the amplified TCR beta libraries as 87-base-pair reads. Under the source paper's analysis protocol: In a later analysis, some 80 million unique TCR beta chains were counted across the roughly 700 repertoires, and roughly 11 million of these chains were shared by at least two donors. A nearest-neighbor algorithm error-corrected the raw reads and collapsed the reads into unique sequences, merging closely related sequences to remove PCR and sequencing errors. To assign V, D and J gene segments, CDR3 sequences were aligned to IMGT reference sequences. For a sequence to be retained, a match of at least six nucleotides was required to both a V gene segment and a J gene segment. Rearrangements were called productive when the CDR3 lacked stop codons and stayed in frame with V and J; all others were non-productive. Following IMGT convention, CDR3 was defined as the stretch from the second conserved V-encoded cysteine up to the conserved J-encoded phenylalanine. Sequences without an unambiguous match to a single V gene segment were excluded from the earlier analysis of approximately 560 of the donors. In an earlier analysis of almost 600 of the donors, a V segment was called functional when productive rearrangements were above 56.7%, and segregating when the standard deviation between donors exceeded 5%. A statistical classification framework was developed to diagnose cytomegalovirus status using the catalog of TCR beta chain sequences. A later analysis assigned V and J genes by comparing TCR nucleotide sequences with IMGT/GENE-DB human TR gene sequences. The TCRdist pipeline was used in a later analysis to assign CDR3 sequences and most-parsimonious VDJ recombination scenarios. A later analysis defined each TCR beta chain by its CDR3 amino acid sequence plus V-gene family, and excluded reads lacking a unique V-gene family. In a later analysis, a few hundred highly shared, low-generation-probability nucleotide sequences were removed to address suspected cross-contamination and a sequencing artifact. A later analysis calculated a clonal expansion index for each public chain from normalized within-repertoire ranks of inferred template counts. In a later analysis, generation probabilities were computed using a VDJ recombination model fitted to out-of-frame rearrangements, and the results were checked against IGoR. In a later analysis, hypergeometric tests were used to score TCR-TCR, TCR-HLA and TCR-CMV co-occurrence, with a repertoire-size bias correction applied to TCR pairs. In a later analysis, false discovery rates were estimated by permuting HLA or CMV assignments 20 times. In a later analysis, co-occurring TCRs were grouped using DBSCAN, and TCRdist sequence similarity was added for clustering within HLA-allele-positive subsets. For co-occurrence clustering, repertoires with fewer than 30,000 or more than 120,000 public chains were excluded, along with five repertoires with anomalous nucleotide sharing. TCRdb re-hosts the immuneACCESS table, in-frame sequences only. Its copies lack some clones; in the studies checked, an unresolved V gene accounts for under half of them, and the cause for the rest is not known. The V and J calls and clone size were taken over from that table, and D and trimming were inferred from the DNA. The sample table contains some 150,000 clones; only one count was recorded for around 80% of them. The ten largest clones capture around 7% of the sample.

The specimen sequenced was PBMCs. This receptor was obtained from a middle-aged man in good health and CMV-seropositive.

The CDR3 has the sequence CAISRDRGSDEQYF. The DNA sequence reads TGTGCCATCAGCCGGGACAGGGGATCGGACGAGCAGTACTTC. Here the chain combines TRBV10-3 and TRBJ2-7; 10 central bases correspond to TRBD1. Looking up the germline V gene yields CDR1 ENHRY and CDR2 SYGVKD. Measured from the cysteine to the phenylalanine, the CDR3 is 14 residues long. Kept here is only the CDR3 DNA, which spans 42 bases and is read in frame from base 1. The V end gives up 6 bases and the J end 5 bases, leaving 7 bases in the junction not matched to a gene.